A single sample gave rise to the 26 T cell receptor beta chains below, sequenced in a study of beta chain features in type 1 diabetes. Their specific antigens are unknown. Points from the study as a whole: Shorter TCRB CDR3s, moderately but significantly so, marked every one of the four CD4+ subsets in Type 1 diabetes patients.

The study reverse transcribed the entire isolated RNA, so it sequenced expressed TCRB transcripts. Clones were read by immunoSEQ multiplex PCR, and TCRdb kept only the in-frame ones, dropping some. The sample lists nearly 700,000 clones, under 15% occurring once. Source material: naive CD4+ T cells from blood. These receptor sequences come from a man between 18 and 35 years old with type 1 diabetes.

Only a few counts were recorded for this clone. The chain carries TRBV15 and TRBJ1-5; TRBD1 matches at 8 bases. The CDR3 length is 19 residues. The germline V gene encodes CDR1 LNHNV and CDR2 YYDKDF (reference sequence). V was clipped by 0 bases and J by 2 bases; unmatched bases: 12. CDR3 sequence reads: CATSRDRPKTGGGNQPQHF. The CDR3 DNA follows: TGTGCCACCAGCAGAGATCGGCCTAAAACAGGGGGAGGCAATCAGCCCCAGCATTTT.

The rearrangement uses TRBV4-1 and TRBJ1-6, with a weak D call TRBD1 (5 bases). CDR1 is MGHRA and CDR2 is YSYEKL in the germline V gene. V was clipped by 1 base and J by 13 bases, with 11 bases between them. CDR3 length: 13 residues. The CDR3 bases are TGCGCCAGCAGCCAAGGGGGACCAGCGCCCCTCCACTTT. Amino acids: CASSQGGPAPLHF.

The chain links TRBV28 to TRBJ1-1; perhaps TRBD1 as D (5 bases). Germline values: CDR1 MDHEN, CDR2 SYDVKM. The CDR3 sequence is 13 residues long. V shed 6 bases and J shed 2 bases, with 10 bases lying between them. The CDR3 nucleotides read TGTGCCAGCAGGACCGGGGGTAACACTGAAGCTTTCTTT. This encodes CASRTGGNTEAFF.

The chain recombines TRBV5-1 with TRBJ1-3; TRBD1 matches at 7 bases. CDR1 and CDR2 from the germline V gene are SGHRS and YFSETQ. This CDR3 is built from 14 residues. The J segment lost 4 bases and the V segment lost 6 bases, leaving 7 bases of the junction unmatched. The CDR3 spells CASTAQGLGNTIYF. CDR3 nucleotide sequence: TGCGCCAGCACCGCACAGGGGTTGGGAAACACCATATATTTT.

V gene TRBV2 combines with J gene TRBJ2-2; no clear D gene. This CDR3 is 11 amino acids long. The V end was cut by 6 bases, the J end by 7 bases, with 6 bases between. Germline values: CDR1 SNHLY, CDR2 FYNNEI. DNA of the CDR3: TGTGCCAGCAGAAGTTACGGGGAGCTGTTTTTT. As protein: CASRSYGELFF.

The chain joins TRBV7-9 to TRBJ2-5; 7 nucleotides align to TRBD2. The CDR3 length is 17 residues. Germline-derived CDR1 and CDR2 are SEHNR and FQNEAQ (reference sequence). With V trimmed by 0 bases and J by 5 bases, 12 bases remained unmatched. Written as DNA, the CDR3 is TGTGCCAGCAGCTTAGCGGCTTCGGGGGGTATTATGGAGACCCAGTACTTC. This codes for CASSLAASGGIMETQYF.

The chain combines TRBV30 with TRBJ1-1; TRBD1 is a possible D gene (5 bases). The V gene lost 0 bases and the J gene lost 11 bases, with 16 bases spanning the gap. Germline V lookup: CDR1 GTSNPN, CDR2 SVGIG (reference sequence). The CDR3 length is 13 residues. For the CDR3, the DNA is TGTGCCTGGAGTGTACGTCGGGAGGGGTTGGCTTTCTTT. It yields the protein CAWSVRREGLAFF. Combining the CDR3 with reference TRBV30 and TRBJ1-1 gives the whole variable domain SQTIHQWPATLVQPVGSPLSLECTVEGTSNPNLYWYRQAAGRGLQLLFYSVGIGQISSEVPQNLSASRPQDRQFILSSKKLLLSDSGFYLCAWSVRREGLAFFGQGTRLTVV.

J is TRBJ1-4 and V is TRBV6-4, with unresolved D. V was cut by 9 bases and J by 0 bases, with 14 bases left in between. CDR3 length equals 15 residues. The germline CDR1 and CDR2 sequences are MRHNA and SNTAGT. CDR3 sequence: CARLRRGATNEKLFF. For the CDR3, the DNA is TGTGCCAGACTGCGGCGGGGAGCAACTAATGAAAAACTGTTTTTT.

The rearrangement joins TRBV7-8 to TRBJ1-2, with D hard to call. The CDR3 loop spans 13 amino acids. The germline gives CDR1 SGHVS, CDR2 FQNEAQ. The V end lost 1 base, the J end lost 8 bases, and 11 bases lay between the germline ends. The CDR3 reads CASSLGSGLGYTF. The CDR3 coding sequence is TGTGCCAGCAGCTTAGGTTCTGGATTGGGCTACACCTTC.

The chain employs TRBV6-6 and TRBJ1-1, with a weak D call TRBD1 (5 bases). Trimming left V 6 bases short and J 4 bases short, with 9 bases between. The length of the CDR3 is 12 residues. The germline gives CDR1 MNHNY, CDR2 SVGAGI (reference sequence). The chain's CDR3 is CASSRRGTEAFF. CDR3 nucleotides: TGTGCCAGCAGCCGGAGGGGCACTGAAGCTTTCTTT.

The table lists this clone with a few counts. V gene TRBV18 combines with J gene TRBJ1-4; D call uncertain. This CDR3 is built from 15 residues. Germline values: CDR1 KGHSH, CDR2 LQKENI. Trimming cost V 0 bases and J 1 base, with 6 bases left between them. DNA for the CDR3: TGTGCCAGCTCACCACCGATAGGAACTAATGAAAAACTGTTTTTT. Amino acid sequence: CASSPPIGTNEKLFF.

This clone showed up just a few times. Here the CDR3 reads CASSIPSMEAFF. CDR3 nucleotide sequence: TGTGCCAGTAGTATCCCCTCGATGGAAGCTTTCTTT. The rearrangement links TRBV19 to TRBJ1-1; D is ambiguous. CDR3 length: 12 amino acids. The V end was cut by 3 bases, the J end by 8 bases, with 10 bases between. In germline, CDR1 is LNHDA, CDR2 SQIVND (reference sequence).

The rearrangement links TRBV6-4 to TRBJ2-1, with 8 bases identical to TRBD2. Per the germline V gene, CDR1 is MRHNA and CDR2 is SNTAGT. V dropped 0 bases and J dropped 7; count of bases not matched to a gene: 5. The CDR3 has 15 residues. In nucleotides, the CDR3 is TGTGCCAGCAGTGACTCTGGCGGGGGGCAGAATGAGCAGTTCTTC. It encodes CASSDSGGGQNEQFF.

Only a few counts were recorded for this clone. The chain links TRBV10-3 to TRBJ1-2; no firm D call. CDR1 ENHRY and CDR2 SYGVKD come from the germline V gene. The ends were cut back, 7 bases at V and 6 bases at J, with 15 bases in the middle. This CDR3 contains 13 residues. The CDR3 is CAITFLAEHGYTF. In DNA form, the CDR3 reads TGTGCCATCACCTTTTTGGCGGAACATGGCTACACCTTC.

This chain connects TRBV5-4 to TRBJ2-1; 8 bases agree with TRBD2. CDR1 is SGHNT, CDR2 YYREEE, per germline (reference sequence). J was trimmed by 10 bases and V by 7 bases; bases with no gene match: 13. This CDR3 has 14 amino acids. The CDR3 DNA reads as TGTGCCAGCCTTTTGGGTTCAAGCGGGGGAGAGCAGTTCTTC. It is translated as CASLLGSSGGEQFF.

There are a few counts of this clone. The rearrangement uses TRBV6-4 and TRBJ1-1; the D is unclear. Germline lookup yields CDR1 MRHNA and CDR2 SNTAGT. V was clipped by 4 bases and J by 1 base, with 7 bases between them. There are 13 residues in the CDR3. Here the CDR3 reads CASSVLSNTEAFF. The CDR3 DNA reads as TGTGCCAGCAGTGTCCTTTCGAACACTGAAGCTTTCTTT.

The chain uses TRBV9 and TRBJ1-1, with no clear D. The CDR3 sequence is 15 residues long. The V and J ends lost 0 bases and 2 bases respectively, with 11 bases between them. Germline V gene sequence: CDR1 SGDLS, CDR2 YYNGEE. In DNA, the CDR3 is TGTGCCAGCAGCGTAGAATCCGCAGTTAACACTGAAGCTTTCTTT. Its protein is CASSVESAVNTEAFF.

CDR3 loop: CASSFGNNQPQHF. For the CDR3, the DNA is TGTGCCAGCAGCTTTGGCAACAATCAGCCCCAGCATTTT. The chain couples TRBV11-2 to TRBJ1-5; no reliable D call. Germline assignment: CDR1 SGHAT and CDR2 FQNNGV. Trimming removed 3 bases at V and 3 bases at J, with 6 bases between. CDR3 length: 13 amino acids.

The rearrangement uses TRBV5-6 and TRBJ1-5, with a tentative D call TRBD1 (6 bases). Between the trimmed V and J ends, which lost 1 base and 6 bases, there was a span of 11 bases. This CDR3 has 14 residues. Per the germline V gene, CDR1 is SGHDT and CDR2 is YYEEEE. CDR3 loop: CASSLNRDPQPQHF. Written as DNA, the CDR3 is TGTGCCAGCAGCTTGAACAGGGATCCTCAGCCCCAGCATTTT.

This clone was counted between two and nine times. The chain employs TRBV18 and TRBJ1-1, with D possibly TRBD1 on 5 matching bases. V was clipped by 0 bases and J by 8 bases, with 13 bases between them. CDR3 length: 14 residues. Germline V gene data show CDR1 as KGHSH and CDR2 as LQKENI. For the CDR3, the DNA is TGTGCCAGCTCACCACCGGGGGAACCATTGGAAGCTTTCTTT. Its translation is CASSPPGEPLEAFF.

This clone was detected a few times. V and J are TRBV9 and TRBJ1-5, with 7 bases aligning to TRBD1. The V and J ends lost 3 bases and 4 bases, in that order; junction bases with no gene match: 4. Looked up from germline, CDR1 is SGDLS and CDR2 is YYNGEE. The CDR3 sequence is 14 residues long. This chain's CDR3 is CASSATGANQPQHF. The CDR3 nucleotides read TGTGCCAGCAGCGCCACAGGGGCTAATCAGCCCCAGCATTTT.

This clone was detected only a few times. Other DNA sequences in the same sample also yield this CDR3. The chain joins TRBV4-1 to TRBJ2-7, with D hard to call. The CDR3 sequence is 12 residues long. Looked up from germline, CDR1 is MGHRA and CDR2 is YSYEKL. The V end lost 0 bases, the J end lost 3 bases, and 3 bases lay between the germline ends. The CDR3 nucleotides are TGCGCCAGCAGCCAAGATGGCTACGAGCAGTACTTC. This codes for CASSQDGYEQYF.

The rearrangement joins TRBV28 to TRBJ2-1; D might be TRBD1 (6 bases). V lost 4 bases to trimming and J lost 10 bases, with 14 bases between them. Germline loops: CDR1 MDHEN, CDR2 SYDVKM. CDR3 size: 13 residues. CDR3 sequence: CASSYRNTGEQFF. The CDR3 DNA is TGTGCCAGCAGTTACAGGAATACAGGGGAGCAGTTCTTC.

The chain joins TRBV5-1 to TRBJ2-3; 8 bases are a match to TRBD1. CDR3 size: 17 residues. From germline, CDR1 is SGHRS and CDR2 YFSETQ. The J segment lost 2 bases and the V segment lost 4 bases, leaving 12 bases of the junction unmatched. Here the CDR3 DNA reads TGCGCCAGCAGCCTCCCGACAGGGGTGTCTTCCACAGATACGCAGTATTTT. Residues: CASSLPTGVSSTDTQYF.

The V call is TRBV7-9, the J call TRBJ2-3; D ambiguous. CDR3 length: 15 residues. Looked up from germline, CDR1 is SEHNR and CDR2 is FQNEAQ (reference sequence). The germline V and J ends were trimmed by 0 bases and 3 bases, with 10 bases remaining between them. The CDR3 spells CASSLAFVRTDTQYF. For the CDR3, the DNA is TGTGCCAGCAGCTTAGCGTTTGTTCGGACAGATACGCAGTATTTT. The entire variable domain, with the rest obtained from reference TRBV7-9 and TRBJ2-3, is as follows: DTGVSQNPRHKITKRGQNVTFRCDPISEHNRLYWYRQTLGQGPEFLTYFQNEAQLEKSRLLSDRFSAERPKGSFSTLEIQRTEQGDSAMYLCASSLAFVRTDTQYFGPGTRLTVL.

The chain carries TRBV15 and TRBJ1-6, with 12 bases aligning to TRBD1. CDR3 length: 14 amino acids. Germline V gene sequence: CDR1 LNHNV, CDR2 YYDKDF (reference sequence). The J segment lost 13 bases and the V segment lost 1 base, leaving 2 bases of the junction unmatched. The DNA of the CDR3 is TGTGCCACCAGCAGAGCCGGGACAGGGGGCCCCCTCCACTTT. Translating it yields CATSRAGTGGPLHF.